In this sample, the clone carrying this TCR beta chain turned up a few times. The antigen is not known. TCRdb fed the 5' RACE reads into MiXCR, producing one record per CDR3 protein. Of about 250,000 distinct CDR3 sequences listed, about 16% were seen once; the top ten hold less than 2.5%. The data were taken from a study of T-cell memory formation after mild COVID-19. Findings and limits, study-wide: Researchers could not confirm that second-wave clones peaking on day 37 targeted SARS-CoV-2. Clones contracting across day 15 to 85 had a balanced CD4/CD8 profile; later expanding clones leaned CD4+. Pre-infection memory showed some responding clones, and this suggested that cross-reactive memory joined.

V shed 3 bases and J 2 bases; nucleotides not matched to a gene: 4. The length of the CDR3 is 14 residues. The TCR was taken from an adult woman who had mild COVID-19 (a few samples of this study predate the infection). Cell type and time point are not known. Sequencing was carried out using PBMCs or a T cell subset sorted from them (not recorded which). J is TRBJ2-7 and V is TRBV12-3 or TRBV12-4; 7 nucleotides line up with TRBD2. This CDR3 is CASSFPGRPYEQYF. CDR3 in DNA: TGTGCCAGCAGTTTTCCCGGGAGGCCCTACGAGCAGTACTTC.